Listed here are 29 T cell receptor beta chains from one sample, sequenced in a study of blood T cells in healthy people across ages. A sample-barcoded 5' primer and a J-beta primer mix were used in a second PCR of about 7 to 12 cycles. One entry per CDR3 protein results from TCRdb running MiXCR on the 5' RACE reads. Found here are hundreds of thousands of distinct CDR3 sequences, about 61% of them singletons; the top ten hold roughly 24%. Specimen: blood. The origin of the receptors is a man aged 35 to 55 in good health.

The chain is built from TRBV15 and TRBJ2-4; D is possibly TRBD2 (5 bases). V lost 5 bases to trimming and J lost 7 bases, with 9 bases between them. CDR1 and CDR2 from the germline V gene are LNHNV and YYDKDF (reference sequence). The length of the CDR3 is 12 residues. CDR3 DNA: TGTGCCACCAGCCTCCGCGGGAACATTCAGTACTTC. Translating it yields CATSLRGNIQYF.

This clonotype has a handful of counts. This chain uses TRBV6-6 with TRBJ1-2; possibly TRBD1 for D (5 bases). The CDR3 is 13 residues long. Looked up from germline, CDR1 is MNHNY and CDR2 is SVGAGI (reference sequence). Trimming removed 5 bases at V and 12 bases at J, with 19 bases between. The CDR3 DNA sequence: TGTGCCAGCAGTCCCTTCCCCGGGACTTCTGACACCTTC. Protein sequence: CASSPFPGTSDTF.

This clonotype was counted ten times or more. The rearrangement uses TRBV10-3 and TRBJ2-1; D gene unclear. CDR1 is ENHRY, CDR2 SYGVKD, per germline. The CDR3 has 13 residues. V lost 2 bases and J lost 5, with 7 bases in between. CDR3: CAISEGDNNEQFF. CDR3 DNA: TGTGCCATCAGTGAGGGAGATAACAATGAGCAGTTCTTC.

The rearrangement uses TRBV5-1 and TRBJ2-5; 11 bases line up with TRBD1. Trimming at V came to 4 bases and at J to 4 bases, leaving 9 bases not matched to a gene. CDR3 length equals 16 residues. Looked up from germline, CDR1 is SGHRS and CDR2 is YFSETQ. The CDR3 DNA is TGCGCCAGCAGCGCGTCCGGGACAGGGGGACCAGAGACCCAGTACTTC. This gives the protein CASSASGTGGPETQYF.

In its sample, this clonotype was seen many times. V usage is TRBV4-2 and J usage is TRBJ1-5; 9 positions agree with TRBD1. Germline CDR1 and CDR2: LGHNA and YNFKEQ. The CDR3 loop spans 16 amino acids. Trimming took 3 bases from V and 4 from J; bases not matched to a gene: 7. This CDR3 is CASSQDGQGRNQPQHF. CDR3 coding DNA: TGTGCCAGCAGCCAGGATGGACAGGGGCGAAATCAGCCCCAGCATTTT.

Comments on this clonotype: The germline gene is not matched at one end of the junction; a read error may be the cause. The rearrangement links TRBV3-1 to TRBJ2-7, with TRBD2 matching 9 bases. CDR3 size: 16 residues. Germline CDR1 LGHDT, CDR2 YNNKEL (reference sequence). The chain's CDR3 is CTSSQGGRLAVYEQYF. The CDR3, as DNA: TGTACCAGCAGCCAAGGGGGTAGACTAGCGGTCTACGAGCAGTACTTC.

The chain is built from TRBV4-2 and TRBJ2-1; weak D call: TRBD2 (7 bases). Looked up from germline, CDR1 is LGHNA and CDR2 is YNFKEQ. The V end was cut by 1 base, the J end by 5 bases, with 15 bases between. This CDR3 is built from 16 residues. The CDR3 here is CASSQVFGGPNNEQFF. In DNA, the CDR3 is TGTGCCAGCAGCCAAGTGTTCGGGGGGCCTAACAATGAGCAGTTCTTC.

This clonotype has a count of ten or more. The chain uses TRBV28 and TRBJ2-3; 7 positions agree with TRBD2. Germline CDR1 reads MDHEN; CDR2 reads SYDVKM. This CDR3 is built from 15 residues. Trimming cost V 4 bases and J 0 bases; bases outside gene matches: 4. CDR3 nucleotide sequence: TGTGCCAGCAGTTCGACTAGCTCTAGCACAGATACGCAGTATTTT. This translates into CASSSTSSSTDTQYF. Complete variable domain (other parts from reference TRBV28 and TRBJ2-3): DVKVTQSSRYLVKRTGEKVFLECVQDMDHENMFWYRQDPGLGLRLIYFSYDVKMKEKGDIPEGYSVSREKKERFSLILESASTNQTSMYLCASSSTSSSTDTQYFGPGTRLTVL.

The chain is built from TRBV20-1 and TRBJ1-4; D is possibly TRBD1 (6 bases). The CDR3 extends over 14 amino acids. The germline V gene has CDR1 DFQATT and CDR2 SNEGSKA (reference sequence). V was shortened by 0 bases and J by 10 bases, with 15 bases between the two germline ends. This CDR3 is CSARDHRDFAKLFF. The CDR3 nucleotides are TGCAGTGCTAGAGATCACAGGGATTTTGCAAAACTGTTTTTT.

This chain joins TRBV4-1 and TRBJ2-3; D uncertain. Trimming shortened V by 0 bases and J by 0 bases, and 22 bases separated the two germline ends. The CDR3 has 20 amino acids. Germline values: CDR1 MGHRA, CDR2 YSYEKL. CDR3 nucleotide sequence: TGCGCCAGCAGCCAAGATCGGCCCTTTCACGGCGCTTCTAGCACAGATACGCAGTATTTT. Residues: CASSQDRPFHGASSTDTQYF.

The CDR3 DNA reads as TGTGCCAGCATTGTGAGGGTGACCCAGTACTTC. It encodes CASIVRVTQYF. This chain links TRBV2 with TRBJ2-5, with D possibly matching TRBD2 (5 bases). This CDR3 has 11 residues. Germline CDR1 and CDR2: SNHLY and FYNNEI. V was clipped by 7 bases and J by 7 bases, with 10 bases between them.

CDR3 nucleotide sequence: TGCAGTGCTAGTCCCCCGGGAATTAATCAGCCCCAGCATTTT. This translates into CSASPPGINQPQHF. V is TRBV20-1 and J is TRBJ1-5; no clear D gene. Trimming took off 3 bases at V and 4 bases at J, with 13 bases between the two ends. This CDR3 has 14 amino acids. Per the germline V gene, CDR1 is DFQATT and CDR2 is SNEGSKA (reference sequence).

This clonotype was seen only a few times. This chain uses TRBV24-1 with TRBJ2-3; 8 bases line up with TRBD2. The V segment lost 7 bases and the J segment 5 bases; nucleotides outside the gene matches: 4. The length of the CDR3 is 13 residues. Germline CDR1 KGHDR, CDR2 SFDVKD. The CDR3 nucleotides read TGTGCCACCAGCGCGGGAGGTGGAGATACGCAGTATTTT. This translates into CATSAGGGDTQYF.

The chain has TRBV27 and TRBJ2-5; no definite D call. V was cut by 2 bases and J by 5 bases, with 12 bases left in between. This CDR3 spans 14 amino acids. The germline gives CDR1 MNHEY, CDR2 SMNVEV (reference sequence). CDR3 in DNA: TGTGCCAGCAGTTTAGTGAGTCCGTGGGAGACCCAGTACTTC. Translation gives CASSLVSPWETQYF.

The chain uses TRBV5-1 and TRBJ1-5, with no clear D. CDR1 and CDR2 from the germline V gene are SGHRS and YFSETQ. This CDR3 has 13 residues. V was shortened by 4 bases and J by 5 bases, with 10 bases between the two germline ends. CDR3 residues: CASSPESDQPQHF. The CDR3 DNA sequence: TGCGCCAGCAGCCCGGAGTCGGATCAGCCCCAGCATTTT.

The gene calls are TRBV4-3 and TRBJ1-1, with D uncertain. The V gene lost 0 bases and the J gene lost 1 base, with 6 bases spanning the gap. The V gene's germline CDR1 is LGHNA and CDR2 YSLEER. The CDR3 has 14 amino acids. Written as DNA, the CDR3 is TGCGCCAGCAGCCAAGATCCGCAGAACACTGAAGCTTTCTTT. It specifies CASSQDPQNTEAFF.

The chain carries TRBV4-3 and TRBJ2-1, with 7 bases identical to TRBD2. J gave up 9 bases and V 5 bases, and 13 bases lay outside the gene matches. The CDR3 runs 15 residues. From germline, CDR1 is LGHNA and CDR2 YSLEER. CDR3 DNA sequence: TGCGCCAGCAGCTCCGCGGGCGGCGGGAGTTTTGAGCAGTTCTTC. Protein product: CASSSAGGGSFEQFF.

This chain joins TRBV6-1 and TRBJ1-5, with D possibly TRBD1 on 5 matching bases. Germline values: CDR1 MNHNS, CDR2 SASEGT. Trimming took 2 bases from V and 3 from J, leaving 14 bases between them. The CDR3 totals 16 residues. CDR3 protein: CASSEYLTGANQPQHF. The DNA of the CDR3 is TGTGCCAGCAGTGAATACCTAACAGGTGCCAATCAGCCCCAGCATTTT.

A few counts support this clonotype. The chain joins TRBV20-1 to TRBJ2-7; D is unclear. Trimming took 0 bases from V and 2 from J, leaving 17 bases between them. Looked up from germline, CDR1 is DFQATT and CDR2 is SNEGSKA (reference sequence). This CDR3 comprises 16 residues. The CDR3 region is CSARDGLLNRTYEQYF. In nucleotides, the CDR3 is TGCAGTGCTAGAGATGGCCTTCTTAACCGTACCTACGAGCAGTACTTC.

This sequence joins TRBV27 and TRBJ1-5, with no clear D. The CDR3 is 16 amino acids. Germline V gene sequence: CDR1 MNHEY, CDR2 SMNVEV (reference sequence). The V end lost 5 bases, the J end lost 7 bases, and 21 bases lay between the germline ends. The CDR3 region is CASSPVRLAPSQPQHF. Written as DNA, the CDR3 is TGTGCCAGCAGTCCCGTCCGTTTGGCTCCCAGCCAGCCCCAGCATTTT.

This clonotype was seen only a few times. CDR3 nucleotide sequence: TGTGCTAGTGGTATCGACAGGGGGGTATACCAAGAGACCCAGTACTTC. Translating it yields CASGIDRGVYQETQYF. This chain links TRBV12-5 with TRBJ2-5, with 9 bases that match TRBD1. The ends lost 5 bases at V and 0 bases at J; junction bases unmatched: 7. The germline V gene encodes CDR1 LGHNT and CDR2 FRNRAP. This CDR3 contains 16 residues.

This chain links TRBV4-3 with TRBJ2-7; 11 positions agree with TRBD2. There are 18 residues in the CDR3. The junction had 13 bases not matched to a gene; V was cut back by 4 bases and J by 2 bases. From germline, CDR1 is LGHNA and CDR2 YSLEER. For the CDR3, the DNA is TGCGCCAGCAGCCTCTCAACAGGACTAGCGGGCTCGACCTACGAGCAGTACTTC. Translation: CASSLSTGLAGSTYEQYF.

The CDR3 DNA sequence: TGTGCCAGCAGCTTAGACAGACTTACAGGGACGGGCAATCAGCCCCAGCATTTT. This translates into CASSLDRLTGTGNQPQHF. The V gene is TRBV7-9, the J gene TRBJ1-5, with D perhaps matching TRBD1 (6 bases). This CDR3 region has 18 residues. Germline CDR1 reads SEHNR; CDR2 reads FQNEAQ (reference sequence). V dropped 1 base and J dropped 2 bases, with 18 bases sitting between them.

This sequence joins TRBV12-3 or TRBV12-4 and TRBJ1-2, with D unresolved. CDR3 length: 13 amino acids. V was cut by 6 bases and J by 3 bases, with 11 bases left in between. CDR3 DNA: TGTGCCAGCAGCCCCGACCATTACTATGGCTACACCTTC. The encoded protein is CASSPDHYYGYTF.

This clonotype was recorded a few times. This chain joins TRBV7-3 and TRBJ2-3; D is ambiguous. The CDR3 runs 12 residues. Trimming left V 3 bases short and J 9 bases short, with 10 bases between. In germline, CDR1 is SGHTA, CDR2 FQGTGA. This chain's CDR3 is CASSFDLATQYF. The CDR3 bases are TGTGCCAGCAGCTTCGACCTGGCCACGCAGTATTTT.

This clonotype occurred a few times. This chain uses TRBV28 with TRBJ2-3; D is unresolved. Trimming left V 5 bases short and J 6 bases short, with 6 bases between. The CDR3 runs 11 residues. The germline CDR1 and CDR2 sequences are MDHEN and SYDVKM. CDR3 nucleotides: TGTGCCAGCAGTCCCATGGATACGCAGTATTTT. Protein product: CASSPMDTQYF.

This chain connects TRBV15 to TRBJ1-1, with 7 bases aligning to TRBD1. The germline gives CDR1 LNHNV, CDR2 YYDKDF (reference sequence). The CDR3 runs to 14 residues. V gave up 3 bases and J gave up 1 base; unmatched junction bases: 2. DNA of the CDR3: TGTGCCACCAGCAGCCGGGACAGGAACACTGAAGCTTTCTTT. Amino acid sequence: CATSSRDRNTEAFF.

Many counts were recorded for this clonotype. The chain carries TRBV29-1 and TRBJ1-5, with D possibly TRBD1 on 6 matching bases. Trimming shortened V by 8 bases and J by 5 bases, and 16 bases separated the two germline ends. The CDR3 sequence is 13 residues long. CDR1 is SQVTM, CDR2 ANQGSEA, per germline. CDR3 coding DNA: TGCAGCTCACGGCAGGGGAACGATCAGCCCCAGCATTTT. This gives the protein CSSRQGNDQPQHF.

The V call is TRBV29-1, the J call TRBJ2-7; the match to TRBD1 covers 8 bases. Germline CDR1 reads SQVTM; CDR2 reads ANQGSEA. CDR3 length equals 13 residues. Unmatched junction bases numbered 6, after V lost 5 bases and J lost 3 bases. CDR3 residues: CSVITGGSYEQYF. The CDR3 coding sequence is TGCAGCGTTATCACAGGGGGGAGCTACGAGCAGTACTTC.